Each of the 22 T cell receptor beta chains below was sequenced from the same sample in a study of blood T cell repertoires in COVID-19. Data came from immunoSEQ multiplex PCR; TCRdb stores just in-frame clones and leaves some out. The sample contains tens of thousands of clones, 88% of which appear only once. The sequencing input was peripheral blood. The receptors here all came from a woman of 80 years or more with acute or convalescent COVID-19.

The V call is TRBV29-1, the J call TRBJ1-1; perhaps TRBD1 as D (5 bases). This CDR3 spans 14 amino acids. CDR1 and CDR2 (germline): SQVTM, ANQGSEA. V was clipped by 3 bases and J by 0 bases, with 11 bases between them. DNA of the CDR3: TGCAGCGTTGACAGGGCGGGATTGAACACTGAAGCTTTCTTT. It specifies CSVDRAGLNTEAFF.

This chain links TRBV18 with TRBJ1-4, with D hard to call. There are 16 residues in the CDR3. Looked up from germline, CDR1 is KGHSH and CDR2 is LQKENI. The V end was cut by 2 bases, the J end by 2 bases, with 12 bases between. CDR3 bases: TGTGCCAGCTCACCATCCGCGGGAGGTACTAATGAAAAACTGTTTTTT. It codes for CASSPSAGGTNEKLFF.

The chain uses TRBV5-6 and TRBJ1-2, with TRBD1 matching over 10 bases. From germline, CDR1 is SGHDT and CDR2 YYEEEE. This CDR3 contains 15 residues. V gave up 3 bases and J gave up 6 bases; unmatched junction bases: 8. The CDR3: CASSSSDRGRDGYTF. The CDR3 nucleotides read TGTGCCAGCAGCTCCTCGGACAGGGGGAGAGATGGCTACACCTTC.

This clone appeared a single time. The chain links TRBV11-1 to TRBJ2-3, with TRBD2 identical over 11 bases. This CDR3 has 16 residues. Trimming took 6 bases from V and 1 from J; bases not matched to a gene: 6. Germline loops: CDR1 SGHAT, CDR2 FQDESV (reference sequence). The CDR3 DNA reads as TGTGCCAGCAGTCCACTACTAGCGGGGGGCACAGATACGCAGTATTTT. Translating gives CASSPLLAGGTDTQYF.

The rearrangement joins TRBV2 to TRBJ1-1, with TRBD1 as a possible D gene (5 bases). This CDR3 is 13 amino acids long. Trimming took off 8 bases at V and 4 bases at J, with 14 bases between the two ends. Germline lookup yields CDR1 SNHLY and CDR2 FYNNEI. In DNA, the CDR3 is TGTGCCAGCGGGATTGGGGGGAGCACTGAAGCTTTCTTT. It codes for CASGIGGSTEAFF.

J is TRBJ1-5 and V is TRBV19; 11 nucleotides line up with TRBD1. From germline, CDR1 is LNHDA and CDR2 SQIVND (reference sequence). There are 15 residues in the CDR3. The V segment lost 7 bases and the J segment 4 bases; nucleotides outside the gene matches: 6. The CDR3 DNA sequence: TGTGCCAGTAATCCGGGACAGGGGGTAAATCAGCCCCAGCATTTT. Encoded protein: CASNPGQGVNQPQHF.

This chain connects TRBV28 to TRBJ2-1, with D perhaps TRBD2 (6 bases). Trimming removed 6 bases at V and 1 base at J, with 19 bases between. Germline V lookup: CDR1 MDHEN, CDR2 SYDVKM. The CDR3 runs to 17 residues. The CDR3 spells CASSSQGLKGSYNEQFF. The CDR3 bases are TGTGCCAGCAGCTCTCAGGGACTTAAAGGGTCCTACAATGAGCAGTTCTTC.

The J gene is TRBJ2-7, the V gene TRBV6-2 or TRBV6-3, with 9 bases that match TRBD2. J gave up 2 bases and V 2 bases, and 7 bases lay outside the gene matches. This CDR3 has 16 amino acids. Germline values: CDR1 MNHEY, CDR2 SVGEGT. This CDR3 reads CASSYPLGLATYEQYF. CDR3 bases: TGTGCCAGCAGTTACCCCCTTGGACTAGCGACCTACGAGCAGTACTTC.

The CDR3 coding sequence is TGTGCCAGCAGCTTATGGAAGCTAGCGGATACTTTCTACGAGCAGTACTTC. Its translation is CASSLWKLADTFYEQYF. The chain uses TRBV7-9 and TRBJ2-7; 7 bases line up with TRBD2. The V gene's germline CDR1 is SEHNR and CDR2 FQNEAQ (reference sequence). CDR3 length equals 17 residues. V shed 2 bases and J 3 bases; nucleotides not matched to a gene: 13.

This chain connects TRBV7-2 to TRBJ1-3, with 9 bases that match TRBD1. The CDR3 consists of 15 residues. CDR1 is SGHTA, CDR2 FQGNSA, per germline. After removal of 4 bases from V and 4 bases from J, the junction contained 5 bases not matched to a gene. The CDR3 loop is CASSSDRGTGNTIYF. The CDR3 nucleotides are TGTGCCAGCAGCTCGGACAGGGGCACCGGAAACACCATATATTTT.

The rearrangement joins TRBV5-6 to TRBJ1-2; 7 bases line up with TRBD1. V lost 5 bases, J lost 7 bases, and 8 bases stayed unmatched. This CDR3 is 13 amino acids long. Germline V gene lookup returns CDR1 SGHDT and CDR2 YYEEEE. The CDR3 DNA sequence: TGTGCCAGCAGAATCGACAGGGAAGCTGGCTACACCTTC. This gives the protein CASRIDREAGYTF.

The V and J genes are TRBV6-2 or TRBV6-3 and TRBJ2-7; 8 bases match TRBD1. V was clipped by 2 bases and J by 6 bases; unmatched bases: 9. The CDR3 is 15 residues long. Germline values: CDR1 MNHEY, CDR2 SVGEGT. The CDR3 nucleotides read TGTGCCAGCAGTTACGTCGGGCCCGGGACAGGCGAGCAGTACTTC. As protein: CASSYVGPGTGEQYF.

The chain is built from TRBV19 and TRBJ1-5; the D is unclear. Germline V CDR1 and CDR2: LNHDA, SQIVND (reference sequence). CDR3 length: 14 amino acids. V shed 3 bases and J shed 0 bases, with 6 bases lying between them. The CDR3: CASSIEASNQPQHF. The CDR3 DNA reads as TGTGCCAGTAGTATTGAAGCTAGCAATCAGCCCCAGCATTTT.

Concerning this clone itself: The sample contains more than one DNA sequence encoding this CDR3. The rearrangement uses TRBV7-3 and TRBJ2-5, with TRBD2 as a possible D gene (6 bases). The CDR3 extends over 15 amino acids. Looked up from germline, CDR1 is SGHTA and CDR2 is FQGTGA. V lost 5 bases and J lost 0, with 13 bases in between. The CDR3 loop is CASSPRPSDQETQYF. DNA of the CDR3: TGTGCCAGCAGCCCCCGGCCTAGCGACCAAGAGACCCAGTACTTC.

The J gene is TRBJ1-5, the V gene TRBV11-3, with D uncertain. Trimming cost V 6 bases and J 4 bases, with 19 bases left between them. Germline V lookup: CDR1 SGHNT, CDR2 YENEEA. This CDR3 contains 16 residues. The CDR3 DNA is TGTGCCAGCAGGTTATCTAAGCTGGAGGCAAATCAGCCCCAGCATTTT. Amino acids: CASRLSKLEANQPQHF. The complete variable domain, with remaining parts taken from reference TRBV11-3 and TRBJ1-5, reads EAGVVQSPRYKIIEKKQPVAFWCNPISGHNTLYWYLQNLGQGPELLIRYENEEAVDDSQLPKDRFSAERLKGVDSTLKIQPAELGDSAVYLCASRLSKLEANQPQHFGDGTRLSIL.

The V and J genes are TRBV5-1 and TRBJ1-1, with TRBD1 as a possible D gene (6 bases). The CDR3 loop spans 17 amino acids. Looked up from germline, CDR1 is SGHRS and CDR2 is YFSETQ. Trimming shortened V by 3 bases and J by 10 bases, and 28 bases separated the two germline ends. The CDR3 DNA reads TGCGCCAGCAGCTCAGCAGGGGAACCTACTCGCACTGTGGGAGCTTTCTTT. Protein product: CASSSAGEPTRTVGAFF.

This chain uses TRBV5-4 with TRBJ2-5, with TRBD2 identical over 11 bases. Looked up from germline, CDR1 is SGHNT and CDR2 is YYREEE (reference sequence). The CDR3 loop spans 16 amino acids. V trimming: 2 bases; J trimming: 4 bases; junction bases outside the gene matches: 7. CDR3 DNA: TGTGCCAGCAGCTTCCCCGGGACTAGCGGAGTAGAGACCCAGTACTTC. Its translation: CASSFPGTSGVETQYF.

V usage is TRBV3-1 (or the pseudogene TRBV3-2) and J usage is TRBJ1-1, with D possibly being TRBD1 (6 bases). Germline V gene data show CDR1 as LGHDT and CDR2 as YNNKEL (reference sequence). The V end lost 1 base, the J end lost 4 bases, and 10 bases lay between the germline ends. This CDR3 comprises 14 residues. Written as DNA, the CDR3 is TGTGCCAGCAGCCAAGCCCTAGGGGGCACTGAAGCTTTCTTT. It translates to CASSQALGGTEAFF.

V usage is TRBV6-5 and J usage is TRBJ1-4, with 9 nucleotides matching TRBD1. V was clipped by 5 bases and J by 5 bases; unmatched bases: 3. This CDR3 has 14 residues. The germline V gene encodes CDR1 MNHEY and CDR2 SVGAGI. The CDR3 protein is CASSRDRGNEKLFF. The CDR3 bases are TGTGCCAGCAGTCGTGACAGGGGGAATGAAAAACTGTTTTTT.

The rearrangement links TRBV5-1 to TRBJ2-3, with 13 bases matching TRBD2. The germline V gene encodes CDR1 SGHRS and CDR2 YFSETQ. This CDR3 comprises 17 residues. Germline trimming cut 0 bases from V and 3 bases from J; bases unmatched to any gene: 4. CDR3 coding DNA: TGCGCCAGCAGCTTGGCACTGGGACTAGCGGGAACAGATACGCAGTATTTT. Protein: CASSLALGLAGTDTQYF.

This clone was found once. This rearrangement joins TRBV7-2 to TRBJ2-7; TRBD2 is a possible D gene (6 bases). V was clipped by 5 bases and J by 0 bases, with 17 bases between them. Germline loops: CDR1 SGHTA, CDR2 FQGNSA. The CDR3 length is 16 residues. CDR3 nucleotide sequence: TGTGCCAGCAGCCCCCAGCCCCCGGGACTCTCCTACGAGCAGTACTTC. This encodes CASSPQPPGLSYEQYF.

The chain carries TRBV19 and TRBJ1-1; the D is unclear. Trimming cost V 1 base and J 4 bases, with 13 bases left between them. The length of the CDR3 is 15 residues. Germline V gene lookup returns CDR1 LNHDA and CDR2 SQIVND (reference sequence). Here the CDR3 DNA reads TGTGCCAGTAGTATAGTCGGCTTTCCGGGCACTGAAGCTTTCTTT. Translating gives CASSIVGFPGTEAFF.